This TCR beta chain derives from a study of PD-L1 blockade in urothelial cancer. Overall study results and limits: Clonality of blood TCR below the median before treatment predicted better survival.

This CDR3 has 11 residues. Germline CDR1 MDHEN, CDR2 SYDVKM. Trimming stripped 10 bases from V and 4 bases from J, with 8 bases between. Turning to this clone: Its antigen remains unknown.

Time point: pretreatment peripheral blood. Sample numbers ranged from 1 to 8 per patient, encompassing pretreatment and on-treatment collections. The data were produced by immunoSEQ multiplex PCR, yet TCRdb's version contains in-frame clones alone and is incomplete. The sample carries around 130,000 clones, around 84% recorded once. The chain has TRBV28 and TRBJ1-3; D remains ambiguous. This clonotype was sampled from a man aged 45-60 years with urothelial cancer. Sequenced material: PBMCs, taken around atezolizumab (anti-PD-L1) treatment. DNA of the CDR3: TGTGCCACCTCCTCCGGAAACACCATATATTTT. Its protein is CATSSGNTIYF.